Each of the 3 T cell receptor beta chains below was sequenced from the same sample in a study of cytomegalovirus exposure and HLA in healthy donors (dated by TCRdb to between 2016 and 2019). Receptor amplification or capture employed the immunoSEQ multiplex PCR assay. For the multiplex PCR, a mixture combining 60 forward primers for TCR Vbeta segments and 13 reverse primers for TCR Jbeta segments was used. TCRdb holds this immuneACCESS table with in-frame rearrangements only. Some clones are missing; in checked studies, unresolved V genes explain under half, and the rest has no known cause. Across this sample there are about 190,000 clones, with around 78% seen only once. The ten largest account for 11% to 15% of the sample. Sequenced: PBMCs. The receptor set was obtained from a young woman in good health and CMV-seropositive.

This clone is medium-sized within its sample. The chain joins TRBV9 to TRBJ2-1; 12 bases align to TRBD2. The CDR3 has 15 amino acids. The V segment lost 4 bases and the J segment 5 bases; nucleotides outside the gene matches: 4. Germline V gene sequence: CDR1 SGDLS, CDR2 YYNGEE. CDR3 residues: CASSPRLAGDNEQFF. DNA of the CDR3: TGTGCCAGCAGCCCCCGACTAGCGGGGGACAATGAGCAGTTCTTC.

Here the CDR3 reads CASGDSYQPQHF. CDR3 bases: TGTGCCAGCGGAGACAGTTATCAGCCCCAGCATTTT. J is TRBJ1-5 and V is TRBV7-2; possible D gene TRBD1, 5 bases. Trimming pared 8 bases from V and 5 bases from J, leaving 10 bases between. This CDR3 region has 12 residues. CDR1 SGHTA and CDR2 FQGNSA come from the germline V gene.

With regard to this clone: The missing conserved phenylalanine or tryptophan at the end of this CDR3 makes a read error likely. The chain couples TRBV2 to TRBJ1-2, with unresolved D. Deletions cut 1 base from V and 1 base from J, with 7 bases between. The CDR3 covers 14 residues. Germline-derived CDR1 and CDR2 are SNHLY and FYNNEI. This CDR3 is CASSEGQFNYGYTS. The CDR3 DNA reads as TGTGCCAGCAGTGAAGGGCAGTTTAACTATGGCTACACCTCC.